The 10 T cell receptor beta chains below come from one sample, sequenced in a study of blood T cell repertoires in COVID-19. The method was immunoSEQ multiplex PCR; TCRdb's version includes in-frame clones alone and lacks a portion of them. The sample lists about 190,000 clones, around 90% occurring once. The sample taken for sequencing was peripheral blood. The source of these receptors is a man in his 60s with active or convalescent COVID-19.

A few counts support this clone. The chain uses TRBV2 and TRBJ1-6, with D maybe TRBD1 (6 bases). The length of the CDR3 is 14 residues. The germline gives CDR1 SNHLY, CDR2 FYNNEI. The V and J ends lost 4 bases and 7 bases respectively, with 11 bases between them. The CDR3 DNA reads TGTGCCAGCAGTGCTCAGGGGCAAAATTCACCCCTCCACTTT. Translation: CASSAQGQNSPLHF. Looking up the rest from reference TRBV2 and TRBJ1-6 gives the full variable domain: EPEVTQTPSHQVTQMGQEVILRCVPISNHLYFYWYRQILGQKVEFLVSFYNNEISEKSEIFDDQFSVERPDGSNFTLKIRSTKLEDSAMYFCASSAQGQNSPLHFGNGTRLTVT.

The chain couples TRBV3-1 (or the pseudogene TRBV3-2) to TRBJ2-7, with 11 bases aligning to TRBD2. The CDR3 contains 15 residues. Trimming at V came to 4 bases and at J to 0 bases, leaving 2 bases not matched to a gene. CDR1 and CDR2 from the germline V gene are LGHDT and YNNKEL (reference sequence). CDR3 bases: TGTGCCAGCAGCCTTAGCGGGGGGGCCTCCTACGAGCAGTACTTC. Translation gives CASSLSGGASYEQYF.

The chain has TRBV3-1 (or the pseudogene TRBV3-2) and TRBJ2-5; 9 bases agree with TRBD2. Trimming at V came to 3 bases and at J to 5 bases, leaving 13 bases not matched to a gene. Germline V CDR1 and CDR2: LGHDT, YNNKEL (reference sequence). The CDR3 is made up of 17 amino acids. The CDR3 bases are TGTGCCAGCAGCCAGGGTAAAAGGCGGGGGGGCGGCGAGACCCAGTACTTC. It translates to CASSQGKRRGGGETQYF.

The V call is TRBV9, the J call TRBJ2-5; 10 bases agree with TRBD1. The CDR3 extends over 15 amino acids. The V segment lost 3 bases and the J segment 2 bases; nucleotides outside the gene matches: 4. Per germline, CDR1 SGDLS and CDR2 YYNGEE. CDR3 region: CASSGQGAWQETQYF. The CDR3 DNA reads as TGTGCCAGCAGCGGACAGGGGGCATGGCAAGAGACCCAGTACTTC.

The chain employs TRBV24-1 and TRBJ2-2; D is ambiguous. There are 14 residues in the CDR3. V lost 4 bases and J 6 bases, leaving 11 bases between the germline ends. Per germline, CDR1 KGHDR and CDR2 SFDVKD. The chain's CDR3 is CATSDSGSSGELFF. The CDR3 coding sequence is TGTGCCACCAGTGACTCCGGGTCGTCCGGGGAGCTGTTTTTT.

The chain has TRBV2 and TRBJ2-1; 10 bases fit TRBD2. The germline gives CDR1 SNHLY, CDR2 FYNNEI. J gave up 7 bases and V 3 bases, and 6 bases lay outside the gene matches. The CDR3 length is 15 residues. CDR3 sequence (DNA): TGTGCCAGCAGTGACGCCAGCGGGGGGGGTAATGAGCAGTTCTTC. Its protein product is CASSDASGGGNEQFF.

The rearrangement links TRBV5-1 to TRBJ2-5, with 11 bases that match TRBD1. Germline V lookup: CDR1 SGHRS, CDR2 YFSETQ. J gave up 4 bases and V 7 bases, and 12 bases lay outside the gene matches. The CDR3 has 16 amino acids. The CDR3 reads CASGKRPGQGGETQYF. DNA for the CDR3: TGCGCCAGCGGAAAGCGACCGGGACAGGGGGGAGAGACCCAGTACTTC.

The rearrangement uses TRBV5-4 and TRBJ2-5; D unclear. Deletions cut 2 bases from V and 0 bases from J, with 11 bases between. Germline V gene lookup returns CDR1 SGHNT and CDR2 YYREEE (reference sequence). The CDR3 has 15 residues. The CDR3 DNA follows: TGTGCCAGCAGCTTTGGGTGGGCCTACCAAGAGACCCAGTACTTC. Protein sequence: CASSFGWAYQETQYF. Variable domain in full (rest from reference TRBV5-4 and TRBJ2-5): ETGVTQSPTHLIKTRGQQVTLRCSSQSGHNTVSWYQQALGQGPQFIFQYYREEENGRGNFPPRFSGLQFPNYSSELNVNALELDDSALYLCASSFGWAYQETQYFGPGTRLLVL.

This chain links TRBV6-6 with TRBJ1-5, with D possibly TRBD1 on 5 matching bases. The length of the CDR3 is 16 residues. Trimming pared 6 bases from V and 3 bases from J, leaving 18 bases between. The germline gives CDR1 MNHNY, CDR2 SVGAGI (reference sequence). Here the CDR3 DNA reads TGTGCCAGCAGGGACCTGGGGGGGATTAACAATCAGCCCCAGCATTTT. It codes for CASRDLGGINNQPQHF.

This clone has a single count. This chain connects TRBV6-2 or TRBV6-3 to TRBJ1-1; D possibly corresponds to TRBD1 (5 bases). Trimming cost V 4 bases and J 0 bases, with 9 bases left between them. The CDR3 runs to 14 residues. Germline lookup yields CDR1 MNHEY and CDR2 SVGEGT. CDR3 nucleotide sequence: TGTGCCAGCAGTTTGCGGGGACTGAACACTGAAGCTTTCTTT. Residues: CASSLRGLNTEAFF.